Described below is a single T cell receptor beta chain sequence and its context. Its matching antigen is unknown. Only in-frame clones appear in the TCRdb table, and some are missing; sequencing was by immunoSEQ multiplex PCR. The sample includes around 90,000 clones, over 80% of them seen just once. With 2 bases removed from V and 6 bases from J, the gap between germline ends came to 7 bases. Germline loops: CDR1 SGHRS, CDR2 YFSETQ. The CDR3 is 12 residues long. The data are from a study of graft-versus-host responses after intestinal transplantation. This chain uses TRBV5-1 with TRBJ2-3, with D unresolved. The sample was unstimulated CD8+ T cells sorted from spleen or lymph node cells, taken before intestinal transplant. This sequence was found in a human donor who received an intestinal transplant. Here the CDR3 DNA reads TGCGCCAGCAGCTTCGACTTCGATACGCAGTATTTT. Its protein product is CASSFDFDTQYF.